This T cell receptor (beta chain) originates from a study of technical replicates of blood from a handful of donors. TCRdb keeps only in-frame clones here, not all; method: immunoSEQ multiplex PCR. The profile shows 60,000 to 75,000 clones, roughly 97% of them singletons. The germline V and J ends were trimmed by 1 base and 2 bases, with 8 bases remaining between them. CDR3 length: 14 amino acids. The germline V gene has CDR1 SNHLY and CDR2 FYNNEI. The chain has TRBV2 and TRBJ1-1; D not certain. The TCR comes from a human donor in good health. The sequenced material came from T cells isolated from PBMCs. For the CDR3, the DNA is TGTGCCAGCAGTGAAGATTGGCCCAACACTGAAGCTTTCTTT. The encoded protein is CASSEDWPNTEAFF.